This T cell receptor (beta chain) came from a study of blood T cell repertoires in COVID-19. Germline V gives CDR1 LGHNA, CDR2 YNFKEQ. J was trimmed by 8 bases and V by 0 bases; bases with no gene match: 8. The CDR3 consists of 15 residues. In the original analysis: Estimation of nucleated cell counts was performed using reference gene primer amplification. Profiling relied on immunoSEQ multiplex PCR, and the TCRdb table lists in-frame clones only, not all of them. Clone size and V and J calls were adopted from that table, with D and trimming inferred from the DNA. The table has roughly 65,000 clones, roughly three quarters seen once. This clone was counted once.

The chain combines TRBV4-2 with TRBJ1-2; 8 positions match TRBD1. The clonotype originates from a man in his sixties with acute or convalescent COVID-19. The sample consisted of peripheral blood. The CDR3 DNA sequence: TGTGCCAGCAGCCAAGATACAGGGGGAGTGGAGGGCTACACCTTC. Amino acids: CASSQDTGGVEGYTF.